This T cell receptor beta chain was sequenced for a study of shared clonotypes between healthy human individuals. Notes on this clone: Its antigen is not identified.

V trimming: 0 bases; J trimming: 5 bases; junction bases outside the gene matches: 4. The germline V gene encodes CDR1 SGHRS and CDR2 YFSETQ. This CDR3 comprises 16 residues. Study outcomes and limitations: Against clonotypes common to all four donors, non-shared ones had lower generation probabilities. Naive CD4 clonotypes overlapped across several donors at around 4.7%.

Clones were sequenced by immunoSEQ multiplex PCR, and TCRdb holds only the in-frame ones, with some missing. Of 2 million to 2.5 million clones listed, around 95% are singletons. J is TRBJ2-2 and V is TRBV5-1, with 10 bases that match TRBD2. The TCR was taken from a man between 18 and 29 years old in good health. Sequenced sample: naive CD4+ T cells sorted from blood. Subset here: CD45RA+ positively selected. CDR3 DNA sequence: TGCGCCAGCAGCTTGGTAACACTAGCGGGGACCGGGGAGCTGTTTTTT. Translating it yields CASSLVTLAGTGELFF.